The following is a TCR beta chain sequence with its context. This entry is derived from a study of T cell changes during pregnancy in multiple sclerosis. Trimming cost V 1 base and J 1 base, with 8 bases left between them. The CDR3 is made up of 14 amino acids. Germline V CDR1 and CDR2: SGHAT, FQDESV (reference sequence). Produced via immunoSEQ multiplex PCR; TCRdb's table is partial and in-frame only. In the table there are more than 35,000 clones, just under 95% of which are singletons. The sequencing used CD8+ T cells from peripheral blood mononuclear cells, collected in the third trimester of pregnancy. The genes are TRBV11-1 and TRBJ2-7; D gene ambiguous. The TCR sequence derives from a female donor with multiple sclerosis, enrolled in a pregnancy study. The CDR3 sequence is CASSLEQPSYEQYF. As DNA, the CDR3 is TGTGCCAGCAGCTTAGAACAGCCGTCCTACGAGCAGTACTTC.